A selection of T cell receptor beta chains follows, all from one sample in a study of blood T cells in healthy people across ages. TCRdb re-derived calls from the 5' RACE reads in MiXCR, one entry per CDR3 protein. The profile shows about 800,000 distinct CDR3 sequences, 20% to 30% of them singletons. The same data also contributed to another study, on T cells of mothers and their children.

Input material: blood. All receptors derive from a boy between 5 and 17 years old in good health. Each CDR3 is given with its conserved first and last residue. A D gene is named only where the DNA matches it firmly. Size is omitted from some rows. Given values are once, few, many or a class for expanded clones.

d_gene	abundance	v_gene	j_gene	CDR3aa	CDR3nt
TRBD1	few	TRBV4-2	TRBJ2-7	CASSQDRDRVGAYF	TGTGCCAGCAGCCAAGACCGGGACAGGGTAGGGGCGTACTTC
TRBD2	few	TRBV7-3	TRBJ2-3	CASSPLVRGGTDTQYF	TGTGCCAGCAGCCCCCTCGTTCGGGGGGGCACAGATACGCAGTATTTT
TRBD1	many	TRBV7-2	TRBJ1-1	CASSQRTGRDSEAFF	TGTGCCAGCAGCCAGCGGACAGGGAGGGACAGTGAAGCTTTCTTT
TRBD2	-	TRBV7-2	TRBJ2-7	CASSTSGGPYEQYF	TGTGCCAGCAGCACTAGCGGAGGACCCTACGAGCAGTACTTC
-	-	TRBV9	TRBJ2-5	CASSVSGLEETQYF	TGTGCCAGCAGCGTCTCGGGGTTGGAAGAGACCCAGTACTTC
-	-	TRBV10-2	TRBJ2-2	CASSPKFTGELFF	TGCGCCAGCAGTCCCAAATTTACCGGGGAGCTGTTTTTT
-	few	TRBV11-2	TRBJ2-1	CASSSLLTGEQFF	TGTGCCAGCAGCTCTCTTCTCACAGGGGAGCAGTTCTTC
-	-	TRBV4-3	TRBJ1-4	CASSQGVAPNEKLFF	TGCGCCAGCAGCCAAGGGGTGGCACCGAATGAAAAACTGTTTTTT
-	few	TRBV20-1	TRBJ2-6	CSARTRSDWAGANVLTF	TGCAGTGCTAGGACACGTTCGGACTGGGCTGGGGCCAACGTCCTGACTTTC
TRBD1	-	TRBV29-1	TRBJ2-1	CSARQGMNEQFF	TGCAGCGCAAGACAGGGAATGAATGAGCAGTTCTTC
TRBD2	-	TRBV7-9	TRBJ2-7	CASSLTGLAGGPSYEQYF	TGTGCCAGCAGCCTTACTGGACTAGCGGGAGGGCCCTCCTACGAGCAGTACTTC
TRBD2	-	TRBV20-1	TRBJ2-7	CSARARAGVVYEQYF	TGCAGTGCTAGGGCGAGAGCGGGAGTTGTCTACGAGCAGTACTTC
-	-	TRBV20-1	TRBJ2-5	CSARVSGGGETQYF	TGCAGTGCTAGAGTATCCGGGGGAGGTGAGACCCAGTACTTC
-	-	TRBV7-2	TRBJ2-7	CASSPRGRGLGYEQYF	TGTGCCAGCAGCCCTCGGGGGCGGGGATTGGGCTACGAGCAGTACTTC
-	-	TRBV13	TRBJ2-1	CASSFRLGHNEQFF	TGTGCCAGCAGCTTCCGACTAGGGCACAATGAGCAGTTCTTC
-	-	TRBV19	TRBJ2-3	CASSIVATTDTQYF	TGTGCCAGTAGTATCGTGGCGACCACAGATACGCAGTATTTT
-	-	TRBV19	TRBJ1-1	CASSGGIGTEAFF	TGTGCCAGCTCCGGAGGGATAGGCACTGAAGCTTTCTTT
-	-	TRBV9	TRBJ2-1	CASSAGANEQFF	TGTGCCAGCAGCGCTGGGGCCAATGAGCAGTTCTTC
TRBD1	-	TRBV20-1	TRBJ1-4	CSAPGVRGQSEKLFF	TGCAGTGCCCCAGGGGTAAGGGGGCAGAGTGAAAAACTGTTTTTT
TRBD2	few	TRBV4-1	TRBJ2-7	CASSHAGEIVYEQYF	TGCGCCAGCAGCCACGCGGGAGAGATCGTCTACGAGCAGTACTTC
-	few	TRBV9	TRBJ2-1	CASSVDWSSYNEQFF	TGTGCCAGCAGCGTAGACTGGAGCTCCTACAATGAGCAGTTCTTC
TRBD2	-	TRBV28	TRBJ2-3	CASSFPLAGELPSTDTQYF	TGTGCCAGCAGTTTCCCACTAGCGGGAGAGCTACCCAGCACAGATACGCAGTATTTT
-	-	TRBV20-1	TRBJ1-4	CSARTGWEKLFF	TGCAGTGCTAGGACAGGCTGGGAAAAACTGTTTTTT
TRBD1	few	TRBV7-3	TRBJ2-3	CASSLTGDQNAQYF	TGTGCCAGCAGCTTGACAGGGGATCAAAATGCGCAGTATTTT
-	few	TRBV29-1	TRBJ2-7	CSVEMHFEQYF	TGCAGCGTTGAAATGCACTTCGAGCAGTACTTC
-	-	TRBV21-1	TRBJ2-7	CASRTDSHEQYF	TGTGCCAGCAGGACCGACAGCCACGAGCAGTACTTC
-	-	TRBV7-2	TRBJ2-7	CASSLVTTYEQYF	TGTGCCAGCAGCTTAGTGACTACCTACGAGCAGTACTTC
-	once	TRBV6-5	TRBJ2-7	CASAWGEASMYEQYF	TGTGCCAGCGCCTGGGGGGAGGCGTCCATGTACGAGCAGTACTTC
TRBD1	-	TRBV29-1	TRBJ1-2	CSVEKGQGIYGYTF	TGCAGCGTTGAAAAGGGACAGGGTATCTATGGCTACACCTTC
-	-	TRBV25-1	TRBJ2-5	CASSGSPGYKYF	TGTGCCAGCAGTGGAAGCCCGGGCTATAAGTACTTC
-	few	TRBV5-5	TRBJ1-1	CASTILEGVNTEAFF	TGTGCCAGCACCATCCTTGAAGGGGTGAACACTGAAGCTTTCTTT
TRBD2	few	TRBV29-1	TRBJ2-5	CSVEGLAGAPVETQYF	TGCAGCGTCGAAGGGCTAGCGGGAGCGCCGGTAGAGACCCAGTACTTC
TRBD2	few	TRBV27	TRBJ2-1	CASSIAGEGNEQFF	TGTGCCAGCAGCATAGCGGGAGAGGGCAATGAGCAGTTCTTC
-	few	TRBV2	TRBJ2-7	CASFNRDGSYEQYF	TGTGCCAGCTTCAACCGGGACGGATCCTACGAGCAGTACTTC
TRBD2	few	TRBV11-2	TRBJ2-3	CASSRGLAGTDTQYF	TGTGCCAGCAGCCGAGGACTAGCCGGCACAGATACGCAGTATTTT
-	-	TRBV7-9	TRBJ2-7	CASSLDLGAGTYEQYF	TGTGCCAGCAGCTTAGATCTTGGTGCAGGTACCTACGAGCAGTACTTC
-	-	TRBV4-3	TRBJ2-3	CASSQDFRGYDTQYF	TGCGCCAGCAGCCAAGATTTCCGTGGATACGATACGCAGTATTTT
-	few	TRBV10-3	TRBJ1-5	CAISEHRANQPQHF	TGTGCCATCAGTGAGCACAGGGCCAATCAGCCCCAGCATTTT
TRBD1	-	TRBV5-1	TRBJ1-6	CASSLQGEVNSPLHF	TGCGCCAGCAGCTTACAGGGGGAAGTTAATTCACCCCTCCACTTT
TRBD2	-	TRBV25-1	TRBJ2-2	CASSESSGHTGELFF	TGTGCCAGCAGTGAATCTAGCGGACACACCGGGGAGCTGTTTTTT
TRBD2	few	TRBV20-1	TRBJ2-5	CSARDPNTSGSLETQYF	TGCAGTGCTAGAGATCCCAATACTAGCGGGAGTCTCGAGACCCAGTACTTC
-	-	TRBV4-1	TRBJ2-5	CASSQESRRQETQYF	TGCGCCAGCAGCCAAGAAAGCCGACGGCAAGAGACCCAGTACTTC
TRBD2	-	TRBV5-6	TRBJ2-3	CASSSQLAGGYTDTQYF	TGTGCCAGCAGCTCCCAACTAGCGGGGGGCTACACGGATACGCAGTATTTT
TRBD1	-	TRBV29-1	TRBJ1-2	CSVNLGTGVNGGYTF	TGCAGCGTCAATTTGGGGACAGGGGTAAATGGTGGCTACACCTTC
-	few	TRBV29-1	TRBJ1-2	CSVGRDYGYTF	TGCAGCGTTGGTCGAGACTATGGCTACACCTTC
TRBD1	many	TRBV20-1	TRBJ2-3	CSAGGQGRSDTQYF	TGCAGTGCTGGCGGACAGGGGAGATCAGATACGCAGTATTTT
-	-	TRBV20-1	TRBJ1-2	CSAPIGYGYTF	TGCAGTGCTCCGATAGGCTATGGCTACACCTTC
-	-	TRBV20-1	TRBJ2-5	CSARDWTAETQYF	TGCAGTGCTAGGGACTGGACTGCAGAGACCCAGTACTTC
TRBD1	few	TRBV27	TRBJ1-4	CASSARDRGREEKLFF	TGTGCCAGCAGTGCCCGGGACAGGGGGAGAGAAGAAAAACTGTTTTTT
-	-	TRBV5-5	TRBJ2-3	CASNWGEDTQYF	TGTGCCAGCAACTGGGGGGAAGATACGCAGTATTTT
-	few	TRBV28	TRBJ2-3	CASSLVGLADQDTQYF	TGTGCCAGCAGTTTGGTCGGGCTAGCCGATCAAGATACGCAGTATTTT
-	-	TRBV29-1	TRBJ1-4	CSVGAGLEEKLFF	TGCAGCGTTGGAGCTGGACTGGAAGAAAAACTGTTTTTT
-	few	TRBV5-1	TRBJ1-3	CASSLDGSGNTIYF	TGCGCCAGCAGCTTGGACGGGTCTGGAAACACCATATATTTT
-	few	TRBV27	TRBJ2-7	CASSSLISYEQYF	TGTGCCAGCAGTTCCCTCATCTCCTACGAGCAGTACTTC
TRBD1	-	TRBV10-3	TRBJ2-7	CAISDREPRFSEQYF	TGTGCCATCAGCGACAGGGAGCCCAGATTCTCCGAGCAGTACTTC
-	-	TRBV28	TRBJ2-5	CASSPGATEVQETQYF	TGTGCCAGCAGTCCCGGAGCAACGGAAGTTCAAGAGACCCAGTACTTC